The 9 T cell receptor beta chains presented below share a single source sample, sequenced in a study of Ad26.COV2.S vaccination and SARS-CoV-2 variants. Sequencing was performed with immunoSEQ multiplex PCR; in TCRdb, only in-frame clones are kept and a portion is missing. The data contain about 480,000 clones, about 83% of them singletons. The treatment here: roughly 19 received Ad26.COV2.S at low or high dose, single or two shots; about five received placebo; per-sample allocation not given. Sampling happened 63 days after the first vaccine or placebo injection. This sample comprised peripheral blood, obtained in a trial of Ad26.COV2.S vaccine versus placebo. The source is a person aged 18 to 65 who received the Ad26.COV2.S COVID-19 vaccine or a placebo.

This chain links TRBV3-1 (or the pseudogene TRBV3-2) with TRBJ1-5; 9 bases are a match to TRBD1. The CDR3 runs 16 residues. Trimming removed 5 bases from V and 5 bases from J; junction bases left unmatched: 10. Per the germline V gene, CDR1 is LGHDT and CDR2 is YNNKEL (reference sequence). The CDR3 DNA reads TGTGCCAGCAGCGATGGTGACAGGGGGTTTTATCAGCCCCAGCATTTT. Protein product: CASSDGDRGFYQPQHF.

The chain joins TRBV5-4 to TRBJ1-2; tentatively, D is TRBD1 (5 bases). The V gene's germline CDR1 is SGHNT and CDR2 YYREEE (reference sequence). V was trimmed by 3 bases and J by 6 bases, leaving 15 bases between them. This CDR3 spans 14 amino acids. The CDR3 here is CASSSGGVFHGYTF. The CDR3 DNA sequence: TGTGCCAGCAGCTCCGGGGGGGTGTTCCATGGCTACACCTTC.

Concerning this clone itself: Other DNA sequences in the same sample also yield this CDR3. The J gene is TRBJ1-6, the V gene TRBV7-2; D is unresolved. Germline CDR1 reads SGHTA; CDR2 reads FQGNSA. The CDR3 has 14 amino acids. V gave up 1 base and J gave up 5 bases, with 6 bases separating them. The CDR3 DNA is TGTGCCAGCAGCTTAGTAGGCCATAATTCACCCCTCCACTTT. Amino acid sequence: CASSLVGHNSPLHF.

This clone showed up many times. The CDR3 DNA follows: TGTGCCAGCAGCTTAGAGAGGGCTGGGTGGGAGACCCAGTACTTC. Translated: CASSLERAGWETQYF. The genes are TRBV7-8 and TRBJ2-5, with D possibly being TRBD2 (5 bases). CDR1 and CDR2 from the germline V gene are SGHVS and FQNEAQ. V was cut by 1 base and J by 5 bases, with 14 bases left in between. CDR3 size: 15 residues.

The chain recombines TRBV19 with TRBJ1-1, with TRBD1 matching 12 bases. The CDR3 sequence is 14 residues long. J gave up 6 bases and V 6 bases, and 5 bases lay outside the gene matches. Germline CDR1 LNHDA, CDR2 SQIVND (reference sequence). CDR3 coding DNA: TGTGCCAGTAGCCAGGGACAGGGGGCACCTGAAGCTTTCTTT. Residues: CASSQGQGAPEAFF.

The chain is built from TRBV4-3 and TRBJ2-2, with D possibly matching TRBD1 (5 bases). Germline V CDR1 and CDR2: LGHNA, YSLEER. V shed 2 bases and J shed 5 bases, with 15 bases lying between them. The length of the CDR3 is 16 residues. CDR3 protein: CASSQTDNIPTGELFF. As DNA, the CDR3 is TGCGCCAGCAGCCAAACGGACAACATACCTACCGGGGAGCTGTTTTTT.

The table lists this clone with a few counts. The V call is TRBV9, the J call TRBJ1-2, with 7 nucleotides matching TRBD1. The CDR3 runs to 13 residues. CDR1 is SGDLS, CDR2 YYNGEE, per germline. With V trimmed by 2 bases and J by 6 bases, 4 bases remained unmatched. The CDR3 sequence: CASSVTGTHGYTF. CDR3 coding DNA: TGTGCCAGCAGCGTGACAGGGACTCATGGCTACACCTTC.

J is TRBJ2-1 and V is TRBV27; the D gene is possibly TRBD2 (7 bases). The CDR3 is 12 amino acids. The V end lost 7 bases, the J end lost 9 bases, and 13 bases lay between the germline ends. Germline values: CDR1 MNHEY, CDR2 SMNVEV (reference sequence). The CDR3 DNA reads TGTGCCAGCAAGGAGGGAGGGGGTGAGCAGTTCTTC. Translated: CASKEGGGEQFF.

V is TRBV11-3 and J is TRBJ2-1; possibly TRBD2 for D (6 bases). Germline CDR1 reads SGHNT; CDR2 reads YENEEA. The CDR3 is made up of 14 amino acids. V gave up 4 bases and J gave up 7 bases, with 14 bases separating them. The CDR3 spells CASSSGRELNEQFF. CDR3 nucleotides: TGTGCCAGCAGCTCAGGACGGGAGCTTAATGAGCAGTTCTTC.